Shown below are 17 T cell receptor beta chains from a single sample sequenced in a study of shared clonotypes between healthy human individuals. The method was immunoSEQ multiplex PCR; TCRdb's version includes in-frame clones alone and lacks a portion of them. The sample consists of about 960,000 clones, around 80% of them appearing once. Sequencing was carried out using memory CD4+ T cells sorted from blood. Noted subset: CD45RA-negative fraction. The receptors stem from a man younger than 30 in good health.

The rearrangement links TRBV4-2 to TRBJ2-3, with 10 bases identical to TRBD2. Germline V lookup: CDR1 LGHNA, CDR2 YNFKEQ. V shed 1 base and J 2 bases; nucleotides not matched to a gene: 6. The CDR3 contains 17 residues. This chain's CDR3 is CASSQGGSGGNTDTQYF. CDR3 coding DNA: TGTGCCAGCAGCCAAGGCGGTAGCGGGGGGAACACAGATACGCAGTATTTT.

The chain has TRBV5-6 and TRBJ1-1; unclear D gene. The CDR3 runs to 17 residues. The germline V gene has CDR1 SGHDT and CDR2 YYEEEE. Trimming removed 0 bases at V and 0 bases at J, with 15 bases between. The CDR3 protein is CASSLVGDISMNTEAFF. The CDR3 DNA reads TGTGCCAGCAGCTTGGTCGGAGATATATCCATGAACACTGAAGCTTTCTTT.

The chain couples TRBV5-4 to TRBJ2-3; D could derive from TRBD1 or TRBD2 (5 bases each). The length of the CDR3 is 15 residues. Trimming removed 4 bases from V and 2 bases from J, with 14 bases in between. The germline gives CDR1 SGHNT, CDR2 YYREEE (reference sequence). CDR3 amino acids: CASSPPGAITDTQYF. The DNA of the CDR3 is TGTGCCAGCAGCCCGCCCGGGGCGATCACAGATACGCAGTATTTT.

The CDR3 DNA reads TGTGCCAGCAGTGAATTACCAGGGGGCGGTCCTGGCACAGATACGCAGTATTTT. It encodes CASSELPGGGPGTDTQYF. The V gene is TRBV25-1, the J gene TRBJ2-3; 8 bases fit TRBD1. CDR1 and CDR2 (germline): MGHDK, SYGVNS. The V gene end was trimmed by 1 base and the J gene end by 1 base; junction bases not matched to a gene: 10. This CDR3 is built from 18 residues.

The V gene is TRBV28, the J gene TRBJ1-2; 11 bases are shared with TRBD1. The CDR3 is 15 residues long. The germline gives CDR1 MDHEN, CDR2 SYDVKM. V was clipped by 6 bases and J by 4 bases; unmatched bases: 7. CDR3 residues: CASSEDRGLFYGYTF. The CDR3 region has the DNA TGTGCCAGCAGCGAGGACAGGGGGCTCTTCTATGGCTACACCTTC.

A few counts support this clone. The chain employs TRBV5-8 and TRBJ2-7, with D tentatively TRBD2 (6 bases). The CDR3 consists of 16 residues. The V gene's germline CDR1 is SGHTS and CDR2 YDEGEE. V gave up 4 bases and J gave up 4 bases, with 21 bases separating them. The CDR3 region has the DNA TGTGCCAGCAGCCCGTTGGGGGAGGAGAAGGAGTACGAGCAGTACTTC. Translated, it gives CASSPLGEEKEYEQYF.

Here the CDR3 DNA reads TGCGCCAGCAGCCAAGATCCTCGGGGGAACACTGAAGCTTTCTTT. It translates to CASSQDPRGNTEAFF. This rearrangement joins TRBV4-3 to TRBJ1-1; D gene ambiguous. The CDR3 is 15 residues long. Trimming took 0 bases from V and 1 from J, leaving 9 bases between them. The germline CDR1 and CDR2 sequences are LGHNA and YSLEER.

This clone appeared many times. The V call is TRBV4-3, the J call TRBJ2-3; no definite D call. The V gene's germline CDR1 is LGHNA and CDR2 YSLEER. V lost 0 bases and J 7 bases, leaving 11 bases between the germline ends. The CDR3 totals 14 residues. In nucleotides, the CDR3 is TGCGCCAGCAGCCAAGAGTTGCTACGTAATACGCAGTATTTT. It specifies CASSQELLRNTQYF.

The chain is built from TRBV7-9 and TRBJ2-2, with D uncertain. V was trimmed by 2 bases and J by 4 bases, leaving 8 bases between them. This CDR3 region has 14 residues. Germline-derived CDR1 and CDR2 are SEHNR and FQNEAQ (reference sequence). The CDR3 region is CASSLNRATGELFF. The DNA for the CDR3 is TGTGCCAGCAGCTTAAATAGGGCCACCGGGGAGCTGTTTTTT.

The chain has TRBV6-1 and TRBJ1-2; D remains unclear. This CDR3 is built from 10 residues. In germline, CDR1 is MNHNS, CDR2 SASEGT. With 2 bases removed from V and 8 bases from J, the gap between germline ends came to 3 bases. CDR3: CASSEKGYTF. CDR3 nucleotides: TGTGCCAGCAGTGAAAAGGGCTACACCTTC.

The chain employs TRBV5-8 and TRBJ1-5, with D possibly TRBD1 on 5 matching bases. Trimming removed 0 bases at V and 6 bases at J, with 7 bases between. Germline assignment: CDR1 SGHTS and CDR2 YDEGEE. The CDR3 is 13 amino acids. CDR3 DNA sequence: TGTGCCAGCAGCTTGGGGGGCGGTCAGCCCCAGCATTTT. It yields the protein CASSLGGGQPQHF.

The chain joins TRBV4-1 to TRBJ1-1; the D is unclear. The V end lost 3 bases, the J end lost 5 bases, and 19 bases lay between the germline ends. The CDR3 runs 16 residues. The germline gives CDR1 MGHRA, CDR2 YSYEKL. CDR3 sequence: CASSHPEGSPYTEAFF. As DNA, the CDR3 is TGCGCCAGCAGCCACCCCGAAGGGTCCCCTTATACTGAAGCTTTCTTT.

For the CDR3, the DNA is TGTGCCAGCAGCTTAGAGGCAGGGGAAGGAAACACCATATATTTT. Its protein is CASSLEAGEGNTIYF. The V call is TRBV7-2, the J call TRBJ1-3, with a tentative D call TRBD1 (6 bases). Trimming pared 1 base from V and 4 bases from J, leaving 11 bases between. The CDR3 spans 15 residues. Germline loops: CDR1 SGHTA, CDR2 FQGNSA.

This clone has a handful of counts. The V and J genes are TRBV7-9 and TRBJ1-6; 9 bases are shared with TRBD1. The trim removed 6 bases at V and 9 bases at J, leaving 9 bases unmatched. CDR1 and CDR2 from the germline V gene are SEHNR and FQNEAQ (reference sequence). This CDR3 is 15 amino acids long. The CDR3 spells CASSPLGTGPSPLHF. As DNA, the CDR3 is TGTGCCAGCAGTCCACTCGGGACAGGGCCTTCACCCCTCCACTTT.

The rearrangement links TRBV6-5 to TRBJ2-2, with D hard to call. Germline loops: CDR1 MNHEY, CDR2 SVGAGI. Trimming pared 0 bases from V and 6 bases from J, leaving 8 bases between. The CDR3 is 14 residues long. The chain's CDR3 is CASSYSRVSGELFF. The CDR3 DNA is TGTGCCAGCAGTTACTCTAGGGTATCCGGGGAGCTGTTTTTT.

As DNA, the CDR3 is TGTGCCAGCAGCTTATATGGCTCCTACAATGAGCAGTTCTTC. Translating it yields CASSLYGSYNEQFF. The chain joins TRBV7-9 to TRBJ2-1; D gene ambiguous. The CDR3 extends over 14 amino acids. With 2 bases removed from V and 0 bases from J, the gap between germline ends came to 5 bases. Germline values: CDR1 SEHNR, CDR2 FQNEAQ (reference sequence).

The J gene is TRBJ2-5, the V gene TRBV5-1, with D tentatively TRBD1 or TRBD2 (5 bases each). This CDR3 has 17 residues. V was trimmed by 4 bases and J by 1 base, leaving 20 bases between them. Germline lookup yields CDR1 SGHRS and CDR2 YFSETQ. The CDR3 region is CASSPGPRSRGQETQYF. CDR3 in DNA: TGCGCCAGCAGCCCGGGACCACGTTCTCGAGGCCAAGAGACCCAGTACTTC. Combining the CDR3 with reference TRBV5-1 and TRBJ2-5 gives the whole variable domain KAGVTQTPRYLIKTRGQQVTLSCSPISGHRSVSWYQQTPGQGLQFLFEYFSETQRNKGNFPGRFSGRQFSNSRSEMNVSTLELGDSALYLCASSPGPRSRGQETQYFGPGTRLLVL.